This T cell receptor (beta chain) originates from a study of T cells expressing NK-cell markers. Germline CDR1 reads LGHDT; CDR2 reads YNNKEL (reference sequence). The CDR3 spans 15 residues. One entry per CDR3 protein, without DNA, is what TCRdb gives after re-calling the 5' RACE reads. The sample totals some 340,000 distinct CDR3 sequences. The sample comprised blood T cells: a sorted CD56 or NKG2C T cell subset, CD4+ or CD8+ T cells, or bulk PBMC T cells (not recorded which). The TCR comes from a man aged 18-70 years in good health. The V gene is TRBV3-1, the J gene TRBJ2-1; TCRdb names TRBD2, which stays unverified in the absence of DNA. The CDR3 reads CASSLAGWSTPEQFF.